This record looks at one T cell receptor beta chain sequence and its context. Its binding antigen is unknown. Within one base of it there is no much larger clone, and no base qualities were kept. The library was obtained by the immunoSEQ multiplex PCR assay. For the multiplex PCR, a mixture combining 60 forward primers for TCR Vbeta segments and 13 reverse primers for TCR Jbeta segments was used. The CDR3 region of rearranged TCR beta genes was amplified from genomic DNA by a multiplex PCR assay. Amplified TCR beta libraries were sequenced as 87-base-pair reads on the Illumina HiSeq System. The study's own analysis went as follows. Across the 600 to 700 repertoires, a later analysis counted 80 million or so unique TCR beta chains, roughly 11 million of which were shared by at least two donors. Raw reads were error-corrected and collapsed into unique sequences by a nearest-neighbor algorithm in which closely related sequences were merged to remove PCR and sequencing errors. CDR3 sequences were aligned to IMGT reference sequences to assign V, D and J gene segments. For a sequence to be retained, at least a six-nucleotide match to both a V gene segment and a J gene segment was required. Rearrangements were classified as productive when the CDR3 lacked stop codons and remained in frame with V and J, and all other rearrangements were classified as non-productive. Following IMGT convention, CDR3 was defined as the stretch from the second conserved V-encoded cysteine to the conserved J-encoded phenylalanine. The earlier analysis of about 610 of the donors excluded any sequence lacking an unambiguous match to a single V gene segment. In an earlier analysis of around 590 of the donors, a V segment was called functional when productive rearrangements were above 56.7%, and segregating when the standard deviation between donors exceeded 5%. A statistical classification framework was developed to diagnose cytomegalovirus status using the catalog of TCR beta chain sequences. In a later analysis, V and J genes were assigned by comparing TCR nucleotide sequences against IMGT/GENE-DB human TR gene sequences. Using the TCRdist pipeline, a later analysis assigned CDR3 sequences along with most-parsimonious VDJ recombination scenarios. In a later analysis, each TCR beta chain was defined by its CDR3 amino acid sequence together with its V-gene family, and reads without a unique V-gene family were excluded. As a way to deal with suspected cross-contamination and a sequencing artifact, a later analysis dropped hundreds of nucleotide sequences that were highly shared and had low generation probability. A later analysis calculated a clonal expansion index for each public chain from normalized within-repertoire ranks of inferred template counts. In a later analysis, generation probabilities were computed using a VDJ recombination model fitted to out-of-frame rearrangements, and the results were checked against IGoR. Hypergeometric tests were used in a later analysis to score TCR-TCR, TCR-HLA and TCR-CMV co-occurrence, with a repertoire-size bias correction applied to the TCR pairs. In a later analysis, false discovery rates were estimated by permuting HLA or CMV assignments 20 times. In a later analysis, co-occurring TCRs were grouped with DBSCAN, and TCRdist sequence similarity was added when clustering was performed within HLA-allele-positive subsets. Co-occurrence clustering excluded repertoires with fewer than 30,000 or more than 120,000 public chains, plus five with anomalous nucleotide sharing. The immuneACCESS repertoire file appears here via TCRdb, limited to in-frame rearrangements. These files lack a portion of the clones; in checked studies, under half of the deficit traces to unresolved V genes, and the cause of the others is not known. V and J calls and clone size come straight from that table; D and trimming were deduced from the DNA. The sample data list about 140,000 clones, and 82% of these were observed just once. The ten top clones hold about 1.4% of the sample.

This entry is derived from a study of cytomegalovirus exposure and HLA in healthy donors (TCRdb year 2017). With regard to the full study: An earlier analysis of roughly 500 of the donors reported approximately 260 Gb of sequence data and some 110 million unique TCR beta sequences obtained from about 180 million T cells. Using immunosequencing, the study profiled T cell repertoires from 640 or so subjects and related those repertoires to cytomegalovirus serostatus. In addition to the first cohort of roughly 700 subjects, a separate validation cohort of approximately 110 different subjects was used. In a later analysis, previously published TCR beta repertoires from more than 500 donors were re-analyzed and high-resolution HLA genotyping was added so that TCR occurrence patterns could be studied. To decide whether each TCR beta V gene segment behaved as functional or pseudogenic, an earlier analysis of 587 of the donors relied on high-throughput TCR beta sequencing. A later genetic analysis used genome-wide SNP genotypes for about 60% of the 666 donors, treating that subset as a discovery cohort. Roughly 300 gigabases of sequencing data and approximately 84 million unique TCR sequences were included in an early release covering about 700 HLA-typed donors. To predict cytomegalovirus infection status, the study brought together high-throughput TCR immunosequencing, statistical association of individual TCRs with disease status, and machine learning. Typing coverage differed by locus: A, B, C, DRB1 and DQB1 were typed in roughly 620-640 donors, DQA1 in 522, DPA1 in some 610, and DPB1 in just under 490. Alongside the repertoire data, information on donor age, sex, ethnicity and CMV serostatus was compiled. The genetic ancestry cluster associated with self-reported Caucasian donors included about four fifths of the roughly 390 genotyped donors. Every repertoire in the discovery cohort had been generated on one and the same sequencing platform. Rather than drawing on any new phenotypic data, the later analysis identified candidate immune exposures from TCR beta sequences and the way those sequences occurred across donors. HLA typing covered class I and class II loci at four-digit resolution. Several DR-DQ haplotypes were treated as single units for association and clustering because of strong linkage in the cohort. Among some 400 genotyped donors of the cohort, an average of about 240,000 unique TCR beta nucleotide sequences was sequenced per donor, of which about 19% were non-productive. The aim of the study was to test whether cataloging public T cell receptors could identify signatures of past pathogen exposure.

The cohort consisted of approximately 690 healthy bone marrow donors. At the time of sampling, all cohort members were nominally healthy, though unrecorded immune exposures were likely present. The donor tested CMV seropositive, placing the donor among the 310 or so seropositive members of the cohort. Every donor gave a peripheral blood sample, and the peripheral blood mononuclear cells from that sample were used for TCR beta sequencing. Genomic DNA was extracted from the blood cell samples with the Qiagen DNeasy Blood Extraction Kit. There are 18 amino acids in the CDR3, from cysteine to phenylalanine inclusive. The only DNA kept is the CDR3, 54 bases in frame from the first base. Looking up the germline V gene yields CDR1 SGHVS and CDR2 FQNEAQ. Trimming removed 2 bases from V and 0 bases from J; the gene matches leave 8 bases unexplained. General conclusions and limits of the study: Because the 87-base-pair reads could not distinguish some IMGT-functional V segments, including TRBV6-2 and TRBV6-3, those segments were excluded. V-gene and J-gene trimming of TCR beta chains was associated with a missense DCLRE1C variant in a later genetic analysis, and the association was replicated in an independent cohort. The earlier analysis of some 560 of the donors excluded about 16 rarely observed V segments, including chromosome 9 orphons, because counts were too low. According to a later analysis, TCR association rates differed among HLA loci, with DRB1 alleles showing the most associated TCRs and HLA-C alleles showing the fewest. A few of the identified cytomegalovirus-associated TCR beta chains were confirmed in vitro to be specific for cytomegalovirus antigens. Across donors, most TCR sequences were observed very rarely, whereas some public TCRs were present in many individuals. The classifier was reported to diagnose cytomegalovirus status with high specificity and sensitivity in both the original and validation cohorts. The study listed 150 to 200 TCR beta chains as associated with cytomegalovirus. According to the authors, the approach could potentially be generalized to other disease states and immunological phenotypes. The sequencing pipeline was judged likely to have produced a cluster of highly shared sequence variants as a technical artifact. According to a later analysis, parvovirus B19, influenza, CMV and Epstein-Barr virus appeared linked to several top co-occurrence clusters. A further reported finding was that TCR beta sequences accurately predicted the HLA-A and HLA-B alleles for most subjects in the first cohort. Compared with equally common non-associated chains, HLA-associated TCR beta chains in a later analysis were more clonally expanded and had lower generation probabilities. In an earlier analysis of fewer than 750 of the donors, most TCR beta V segments were observed in productive rearrangements about 87% or about 30% of the time, broadly matching IMGT annotations. Roughly uniform sequencing depth across donors was assumed in presence/absence analyses, although this assumption may not hold. HLA typing was unavailable for some donors at each locus, so association tests used only the typed subset. Specific HLA alleles were associated with roughly 16,000 TCR beta sequences at a false discovery rate of 0.05 in a later analysis. Correlated functional status among segregating V segments might reflect linkage disequilibrium, but an unknown experimental factor could not be ruled out. For the cohort, immune exposure information was limited to CMV serostatus. When HLA alleles, especially DR and DQ, strongly co-occurred, attributing TCR associations to individual alleles was difficult. This cohort had only TCR beta chains sequenced, and the lack of alpha or paired-chain data limited which features could be detected. Most CMV-associated TCR beta chains appeared to be HLA-restricted in a later analysis, and the HLA associations seemed to be driven largely by CMV exposure. A later genetic analysis reported fewer N-insertions in productive TCRs among donors in an Asian-associated ancestry cluster than the roughly 700-donor mean.

Specimen: PBMCs. The rearrangement combines TRBV7-8 with TRBJ2-3; the junction holds 10 bases that match TRBD2. This clonotype was obtained from a man aged 30 to 39 in good health and CMV-seropositive. CDR3 sequence: CASSLTGTSASSTDTQYF. The nucleotide sequence is TGTGCCAGCAGCTTAACCGGGACTAGCGCCTCTAGCACAGATACGCAGTATTTT.